Only a few counts were recorded for the clone carrying this T cell receptor beta chain. Its antigen is still unknown. This entry comes from a study of CD8 T cells in ankylosing spondylitis. General study points: Reportedly, significant enrichment of disease-linked clones occurred in matched ankylosing spondylitis synovial fluid.

TCRdb itself ran the 5' RACE reads through MiXCR, one entry per CDR3 protein. This table has roughly 230,000 distinct CDR3 sequences, over 15% appearing once. CDR3 size: 14 residues. The ends lost 0 bases at V and 5 bases at J; junction bases unmatched: 4. Germline V CDR1 and CDR2: SGHRS, YFSETQ. The sequence was obtained from a male donor with ankylosing spondylitis or in good health (not recorded which). This chain connects TRBV5-1 to TRBJ2-7; TRBD1 matches at 8 bases. Sequenced sample: blood, either unsorted or a sorted T cell fraction (not recorded which). The CDR3 coding sequence is TGCGCCAGCAGCTTGGTACAGGGGGGCCACGAGCAGTACTTC. It yields the protein CASSLVQGGHEQYF.